The present T cell receptor beta chain was sequenced within a study of shared clonotypes between healthy human individuals. Assay: immunoSEQ multiplex PCR; the TCRdb copy retains only in-frame clones and omits some. The sample yields fewer than 2.5 million clones, 90% to 95% seen once. In its sample, this clone was seen once. V dropped 1 base and J dropped 0 bases, with 16 bases sitting between them. The CDR3 consists of 18 residues. The germline V gene encodes CDR1 MGHRA and CDR2 YSYEKL. This chain uses TRBV4-1 with TRBJ1-3; a weak D match, TRBD1 (5 bases). The TCR was taken from a man between 18 and 35 years old in good health. Some clones in this sample may be carry-over from other donors' samples. The sample taken for sequencing was naive CD4+ T cells from PBMCs. This sample's subset: CD45RA+ positively selected. This CDR3 is CASSQGKWVRGSGNTIYF. In DNA, the CDR3 is TGCGCCAGCAGCCAAGGGAAGTGGGTAAGGGGCTCTGGAAACACCATATATTTT.